The clone carrying this T cell receptor beta chain was counted many times. No antigen is known for it. These data belong to a study of neurological immune-mediated disorders. Study-wide findings and caveats: None of the CDR3 amino acid sequences found in expanded clones was shared across subjects. This suggests that the TCR-beta repertoires were private in all groups. HTLV-1-associated myelopathy had the most TCR clonal expansion, while multiple sclerosis had the least, a level that fell below healthy controls.

TCRdb independently ran MiXCR on the 5' RACE reads; one entry per CDR3 protein. Among around 100,000 distinct CDR3 sequences listed, approximately 10% were seen once. CDR1 and CDR2 from the germline V gene are SGHDT and YYEEEE. The CDR3 runs 15 residues. Trimming took 4 bases from V and 2 from J, leaving 13 bases between them. Documented time point: longitudinal time-point 3. It was from 2 million PBMCs stored at -80 C that the unsorted libraries were obtained. The source is a female donor with HTLV-1-associated myelopathy (HAM/TSP). This chain links TRBV5-6 with TRBJ2-4; perhaps TRBD1 as D (5 bases). The sequenced material came from PBMCs. CDR3 nucleotides: TGTGCCAGCAGCCCACCTGGGGCTTCCAAAAACATTCAGTACTTC. Protein product: CASSPPGASKNIQYF.